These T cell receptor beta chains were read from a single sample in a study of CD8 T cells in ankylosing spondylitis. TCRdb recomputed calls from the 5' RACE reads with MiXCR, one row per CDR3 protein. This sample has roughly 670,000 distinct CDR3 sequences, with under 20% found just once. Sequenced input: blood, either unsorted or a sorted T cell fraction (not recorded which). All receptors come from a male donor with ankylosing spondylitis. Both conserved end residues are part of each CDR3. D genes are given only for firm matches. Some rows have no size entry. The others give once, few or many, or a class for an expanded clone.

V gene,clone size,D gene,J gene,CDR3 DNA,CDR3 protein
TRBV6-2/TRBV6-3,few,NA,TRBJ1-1,TGTGCCAGCAGGGGGGGAGCAGCGAACACTGAAGCTTTCTTT,CASRGGAANTEAFF
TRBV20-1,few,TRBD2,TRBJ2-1,TGCAGTGCTAGGGTAGCGGGAGGGCCTAATGAGCAGTTCTTC,CSARVAGGPNEQFF
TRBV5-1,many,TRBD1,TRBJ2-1,TGCGCCAGCAGCTTGGAGCTGACAGGGAAAGTTTACAATGAGCAGTTCTTC,CASSLELTGKVYNEQFF
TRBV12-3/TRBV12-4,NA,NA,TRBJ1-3,TGTGCCAGCAGTTTCGTCCGTGGAAACACCATATATTTT,CASSFVRGNTIYF
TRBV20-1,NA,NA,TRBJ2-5,TGCAGTGCTAGTGCCGGGAAACAAGAGACCCAGTACTTC,CSASAGKQETQYF
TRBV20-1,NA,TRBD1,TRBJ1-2,TGCAGTGCTCCCTCGGCCGGACAGGGGGCCAGAGGCTACACCTTC,CSAPSAGQGARGYTF
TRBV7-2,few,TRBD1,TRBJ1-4,TGTGCCAGCAGCTCTACAGGGGCAACTAATGAAAAACTGTTTTTT,CASSSTGATNEKLFF
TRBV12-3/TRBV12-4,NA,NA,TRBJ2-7,TGTGCCAGCAGTATGTCCCGAGGGCTAGCTGATTCCTACGAGCAGTACTTC,CASSMSRGLADSYEQYF
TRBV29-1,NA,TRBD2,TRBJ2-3,TGCAGCGTTGAAGACCTCCCGGGACTAGAGTCTGCTGGCACAGATACGCAGTATTTT,CSVEDLPGLESAGTDTQYF
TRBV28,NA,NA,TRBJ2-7,TGTGCCAGCAGTCCAATCCGGGACTGGGGCTCCTACGAGCAGTACTTC,CASSPIRDWGSYEQYF
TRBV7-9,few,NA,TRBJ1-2,TGTGCCAGCAGCCCCGAGGCAGACTATGGCTACACCTTC,CASSPEADYGYTF
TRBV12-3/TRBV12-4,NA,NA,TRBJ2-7,TGTGCCAGCAGTTTAAATAAAGGGGGTTACGAGCAGTACTTC,CASSLNKGGYEQYF
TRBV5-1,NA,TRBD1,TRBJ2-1,TGCGCCAGCAGCTTGGAGGGACAGGGTATCACAGCTTACAATGAGCAGTTCTTC,CASSLEGQGITAYNEQFF
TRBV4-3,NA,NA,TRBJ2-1,TGCGCCAGCAGCCAATTCTTTTCGACGGATCCCTTCAACAATGAGCAGTTCTTC,CASSQFFSTDPFNNEQFF
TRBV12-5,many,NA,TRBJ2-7,TGTGCTAGTGGTTTACCCAGCTCCTACGAGCAGTACTTC,CASGLPSSYEQYF
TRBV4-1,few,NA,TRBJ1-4,TGCGCCAGCAGCCCTACTTTGAGTTCGGGCGAAAAACTGTTTTTT,CASSPTLSSGEKLFF
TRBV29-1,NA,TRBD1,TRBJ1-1,TGCAGCGTTGATCCGGGACAGCAGAACACTGAAGCTTTCTTT,CSVDPGQQNTEAFF
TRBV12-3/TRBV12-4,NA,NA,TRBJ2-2,TGTGCCAGCAGTTTTTTGGGAAAGAACACCGGGGAGCTGTTTTTT,CASSFLGKNTGELFF
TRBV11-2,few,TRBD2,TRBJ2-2,TGTGCCAGCAGCTTGCTTCTGGGGCTAGCGGGAGGGCGTAACACCGGGGAGCTGTTTTTT,CASSLLLGLAGGRNTGELFF